What follows are 30 T cell receptor beta chains derived from one specimen sequenced in a study of blood T cell repertoires in COVID-19. Profiled with immunoSEQ multiplex PCR; TCRdb holds only in-frame clones, not every one. The profile shows over 200,000 clones, roughly 91% of them singletons. Sequencing used peripheral blood. Receptors originate from a woman aged 40 to 50 who had recovered from COVID-19.

The chain carries TRBV5-6 and TRBJ1-2; TRBD1 matches at 7 bases. The CDR3 contains 16 residues. Germline V gene lookup returns CDR1 SGHDT and CDR2 YYEEEE. After removal of 5 bases from V and 5 bases from J, the junction contained 15 bases not matched to a gene. The chain's CDR3 is CASRNPGDSLFYGYTF. The CDR3 DNA reads TGTGCCAGCAGGAACCCGGGGGACAGCTTGTTTTATGGCTACACCTTC.

The J gene is TRBJ2-1, the V gene TRBV5-4; TRBD2 matches at 10 bases. V dropped 4 bases and J dropped 0; count of bases not matched to a gene: 4. The germline V gene has CDR1 SGHNT and CDR2 YYREEE (reference sequence). This CDR3 region has 16 residues. CDR3 nucleotides: TGTGCCAGCAGCCCGAGCGGGAGGGCCTCCTACAATGAGCAGTTCTTC. Translating gives CASSPSGRASYNEQFF. Variable domain in full (rest from reference TRBV5-4 and TRBJ2-1): ETGVTQSPTHLIKTRGQQVTLRCSSQSGHNTVSWYQQALGQGPQFIFQYYREEENGRGNFPPRFSGLQFPNYSSELNVNALELDDSALYLCASSPSGRASYNEQFFGPGTRLTVL.

V usage is TRBV7-9 and J usage is TRBJ1-6, with 8 bases matching TRBD1. This CDR3 spans 16 amino acids. Germline V lookup: CDR1 SEHNR, CDR2 FQNEAQ (reference sequence). Unmatched junction bases numbered 6, after V lost 0 bases and J lost 8 bases. The CDR3 nucleotides are TGTGCCAGCAGCTTAGCTGGGGCAGGGGGCTATTCACCCCTCCACTTT. This codes for CASSLAGAGGYSPLHF. The full variable domain, completed using reference TRBV7-9 and TRBJ1-6, is DTGVSQNPRHKITKRGQNVTFRCDPISEHNRLYWYRQTLGQGPEFLTYFQNEAQLEKSRLLSDRFSAERPKGSFSTLEIQRTEQGDSAMYLCASSLAGAGGYSPLHFGNGTRLTVT.

Comments on this clone: The identical CDR3 is also encoded by other nucleotide sequences in the sample. The V and J genes are TRBV30 and TRBJ1-1, with a possible D match to TRBD1 (6 bases). Germline CDR1 is GTSNPN and CDR2 is SVGIG (reference sequence). The CDR3 extends over 13 amino acids. V was shortened by 4 bases and J by 0 bases, with 9 bases between the two germline ends. The CDR3 coding sequence is TGTGCCTGGACTGGACAGCTGAACACTGAAGCTTTCTTT. Encoded protein: CAWTGQLNTEAFF.

J is TRBJ1-2 and V is TRBV19, with D hard to call. The V and J ends lost 5 bases and 4 bases respectively, with 8 bases between them. The CDR3 loop spans 12 amino acids. Germline CDR1 and CDR2: LNHDA and SQIVND (reference sequence). CDR3 sequence: CASSGEGYGYTF. DNA for the CDR3: TGTGCCAGTAGTGGGGAGGGCTATGGCTACACCTTC.

In DNA, the CDR3 is TGTGCCACTCTCCGGGACAGGGGATGGGGTGGCTACACCTTC. Translated, it gives CATLRDRGWGGYTF. The J gene is TRBJ1-2, the V gene TRBV7-2; 10 bases map to TRBD1. From germline, CDR1 is SGHTA and CDR2 FQGNSA. CDR3 length equals 14 residues. J lost 7 bases, V lost 10 bases, and 12 bases had no gene match.

V and J are TRBV5-4 and TRBJ1-4; 9 bases are a match to TRBD1. This CDR3 is 15 amino acids long. Losses at the gene ends were 4 bases for V and 6 bases for J; bases not matched to a gene: 7. Per the germline V gene, CDR1 is SGHNT and CDR2 is YYREEE (reference sequence). In DNA, the CDR3 is TGTGCCAGCAGCACCCCGACAGGGGGGGATGAAAAACTGTTTTTT. Its protein product is CASSTPTGGDEKLFF.

The J gene is TRBJ2-3, the V gene TRBV7-3; tentative D call: TRBD2 (5 bases). V was trimmed by 5 bases and J by 3 bases, leaving 12 bases between them. The CDR3 extends over 14 amino acids. The germline CDR1 and CDR2 sequences are SGHTA and FQGTGA. The CDR3: CASSPRGRTDTQYF. The CDR3 DNA reads as TGTGCCAGCAGCCCCCGGGGAAGGACAGATACGCAGTATTTT.

The J gene is TRBJ1-2, the V gene TRBV30; a possible D gene is TRBD1 (6 bases). The germline V gene has CDR1 GTSNPN and CDR2 SVGIG (reference sequence). V lost 8 bases and J lost 7, with 20 bases in between. This CDR3 spans 13 amino acids. CDR3 nucleotide sequence: TGTGCCCAGGCTACAAGGGGGGGCGGTGGCTACACCTTC. Amino acid sequence: CAQATRGGGGYTF.

This chain joins TRBV7-9 and TRBJ1-3; no definite D call. V was trimmed by 6 bases and J by 2 bases, leaving 14 bases between them. Germline loops: CDR1 SEHNR, CDR2 FQNEAQ (reference sequence). The CDR3 has 15 residues. CDR3 loop: CASRKPGDAGNTIYF. The CDR3 DNA reads as TGTGCCAGCAGGAAACCGGGAGACGCTGGAAACACCATATATTTT.

CDR3 in amino acids: CASSKLLAGGRTQYF. CDR3 sequence (DNA): TGTGCCAGCAGCAAGCTACTAGCGGGAGGGCGGACCCAGTACTTC. The chain is built from TRBV21-1 and TRBJ2-5; the tabulated D call, TRBD2, remains unverified against the DNA. TRBV21-1 is a documented pseudogene. The CDR3 has 15 amino acids.

In the case of this clone: The sample holds other DNA sequences that translate to the same CDR3. The chain combines TRBV30 with TRBJ2-1, with D maybe TRBD2 (5 bases). Germline V gives CDR1 GTSNPN, CDR2 SVGIG (reference sequence). The germline V and J ends were trimmed by 0 bases and 5 bases, with 8 bases remaining between them. This CDR3 is built from 13 residues. Here the CDR3 DNA reads TGTGCCTGGAGTGTTGGAGGCAACAATGAGCAGTTCTTC. Amino acids: CAWSVGGNNEQFF.

The chain is built from TRBV18 and TRBJ1-2, with no clear D. Per the germline V gene, CDR1 is KGHSH and CDR2 is LQKENI. The CDR3 has 17 amino acids. Trimming pared 3 bases from V and 8 bases from J, leaving 25 bases between. The CDR3 nucleotides are TGTGCCAGCTCACCTATCTCGGTGTCGATCATAAGTATGGGCTACACCTTC. It is translated as CASSPISVSIISMGYTF.

V is TRBV30 and J is TRBJ1-1, with TRBD1 as a possible D gene (6 bases). Trimming shortened V by 4 bases and J by 0 bases, and 9 bases separated the two germline ends. This CDR3 spans 13 amino acids. Germline V CDR1 and CDR2: GTSNPN, SVGIG (reference sequence). The CDR3 sequence: CAWKHRVNTEAFF. Here the CDR3 DNA reads TGTGCCTGGAAGCACAGGGTGAACACTGAAGCTTTCTTT.

In its sample, this clone was seen many times. This sequence joins TRBV6-5 and TRBJ2-3, with TRBD2 as a possible D gene (5 bases). Trimming took off 0 bases at V and 3 bases at J, with 7 bases between the two ends. This CDR3 contains 14 residues. Germline V CDR1 and CDR2: MNHEY, SVGAGI. The CDR3 bases are TGTGCCAGCAGTTACTCGAGGGAGACAGATACGCAGTATTTT. This gives the protein CASSYSRETDTQYF.

There are a few counts of this clone. V is TRBV5-4 and J is TRBJ1-5; possible D gene TRBD1, 5 bases. V was pared by 4 bases and J by 2 bases, with 19 bases between. The CDR3 has 17 residues. Germline values: CDR1 SGHNT, CDR2 YYREEE (reference sequence). CDR3 in amino acids: CASSHGGSPFGNQPQHF. The CDR3 bases are TGTGCCAGCAGCCATGGGGGGAGTCCCTTTGGCAATCAGCCCCAGCATTTT.

The V gene is TRBV6-1, the J gene TRBJ2-5; TRBD2 matches 7 bases. Germline V gene data show CDR1 as MNHNS and CDR2 as SASEGT. CDR3 size: 18 residues. Losses at the gene ends were 4 bases for V and 1 base for J; bases not matched to a gene: 15. The CDR3: CASSAQRGGRSRQETQYF. The CDR3 DNA reads as TGTGCCAGCAGTGCCCAGCGGGGCGGGCGGTCCCGCCAAGAGACCCAGTACTTC.

This rearrangement joins TRBV27 to TRBJ1-4; 7 bases map to TRBD1. The CDR3 is 16 residues long. The junction had 7 bases not matched to a gene; V was cut back by 6 bases and J by 0 bases. Looked up from germline, CDR1 is MNHEY and CDR2 is SMNVEV (reference sequence). Here the CDR3 DNA reads TGTGCCAGCAGGGGCACAGGGGCAACAACTAATGAAAAACTGTTTTTT. It codes for CASRGTGATTNEKLFF.

This clone is a singleton in its sample. V and J are TRBV2 and TRBJ2-1; the match to TRBD2 covers 8 bases. Germline trimming cut 2 bases from V and 5 bases from J; bases unmatched to any gene: 14. CDR1 is SNHLY and CDR2 is FYNNEI in the germline V gene. The CDR3 is 18 amino acids. The CDR3 spells CASSEFRGGLGLNNEQFF. CDR3 nucleotide sequence: TGTGCCAGCAGTGAATTCCGAGGGGGACTAGGGTTGAACAATGAGCAGTTCTTC. Variable domain in full (rest from reference TRBV2 and TRBJ2-1): EPEVTQTPSHQVTQMGQEVILRCVPISNHLYFYWYRQILGQKVEFLVSFYNNEISEKSEIFDDQFSVERPDGSNFTLKIRSTKLEDSAMYFCASSEFRGGLGLNNEQFFGPGTRLTVL.

The J gene is TRBJ2-7, the V gene TRBV6-4; D remains ambiguous. CDR3 size: 17 residues. Germline CDR1 and CDR2: MRHNA and SNTAGT. The ends were cut back, 2 bases at V and 6 bases at J, with 23 bases in the middle. CDR3 sequence reads: CASSDIYMAPATGEQYV. The CDR3 DNA sequence: TGTGCCAGCAGTGACATTTATATGGCCCCAGCTACGGGCGAGCAGTACGTC.

V is TRBV5-1 and J is TRBJ1-5; tentatively, D is TRBD1 (6 bases). The CDR3 length is 16 residues. The germline CDR1 and CDR2 sequences are SGHRS and YFSETQ. V was shortened by 3 bases and J by 4 bases, with 17 bases between the two germline ends. The CDR3 DNA reads TGCGCCAGCAGCTGGGGGGGCGAAGACAAAAATCAGCCCCAGCATTTT. As protein: CASSWGGEDKNQPQHF. The full variable domain, its missing parts supplied by reference TRBV5-1 and TRBJ1-5, is KAGVTQTPRYLIKTRGQQVTLSCSPISGHRSVSWYQQTPGQGLQFLFEYFSETQRNKGNFPGRFSGRQFSNSRSEMNVSTLELGDSALYLCASSWGGEDKNQPQHFGDGTRLSIL.

The CDR3 region has the DNA TGTGCCACCAGCCCGACTGACCCCCGCCGGGGTGAGCAGTTCTTC. Translating it yields CATSPTDPRRGEQFF. The chain employs TRBV15 and TRBJ2-1, with D possibly matching TRBD2 (5 bases). The CDR3 covers 15 residues. The V end lost 5 bases, the J end lost 9 bases, and 20 bases lay between the germline ends. Germline CDR1 LNHNV, CDR2 YYDKDF (reference sequence).

CDR3 nucleotide sequence: TGTGCCAGCAGCCTCTACTCCTACAATGAGCAGTTCTTC. As protein: CASSLYSYNEQFF. The rearrangement uses TRBV27 and TRBJ2-1; D ambiguous. The V gene's germline CDR1 is MNHEY and CDR2 SMNVEV (reference sequence). The length of the CDR3 is 13 residues. Trimming stripped 6 bases from V and 0 bases from J, with 6 bases between.

V is TRBV7-3 and J is TRBJ1-2; D is unclear. Trimming pared 5 bases from V and 4 bases from J, leaving 8 bases between. This CDR3 spans 12 amino acids. Germline V gene lookup returns CDR1 SGHTA and CDR2 FQGTGA. The CDR3 loop reads CASSPIGYGYTF. CDR3 nucleotides: TGTGCCAGCAGCCCCATCGGCTATGGCTACACCTTC.

J is TRBJ2-5 and V is TRBV4-3, with D possibly being TRBD2 (7 bases). Trimming removed 3 bases at V and 5 bases at J, with 16 bases between. Per the germline V gene, CDR1 is LGHNA and CDR2 is YSLEER. CDR3 size: 15 residues. CDR3 bases: TGCGCCAGCAGCCAGGGGGGGGGCTTCGGGGAGACCCAGTACTTC. It specifies CASSQGGGFGETQYF.

The V and J genes are TRBV12-3 or TRBV12-4 and TRBJ2-1; possibly TRBD2 for D (5 bases). The CDR3 sequence is 11 residues long. Deletions cut 8 bases from V and 12 bases from J, with 14 bases between. The CDR3 protein is CASRGRVGQFF. The CDR3 DNA follows: TGTGCCAGCCGCGGGCGGGTGGGGCAGTTCTTC.

The chain links TRBV5-4 to TRBJ2-1; perhaps TRBD2 as D (7 bases). CDR1 is SGHNT and CDR2 is YYREEE in the germline V gene (reference sequence). Trimming removed 0 bases at V and 7 bases at J, with 14 bases between. The CDR3 consists of 15 residues. CDR3 DNA sequence: TGTGCCAGCAGCTTGGGTGGAGAGGGGGGGAATGAGCAGTTCTTC. Translation gives CASSLGGEGGNEQFF. Based on the CDR3 plus reference TRBV5-4 and TRBJ2-1, the full variable domain is ETGVTQSPTHLIKTRGQQVTLRCSSQSGHNTVSWYQQALGQGPQFIFQYYREEENGRGNFPPRFSGLQFPNYSSELNVNALELDDSALYLCASSLGGEGGNEQFFGPGTRLTVL.

J is TRBJ2-1 and V is TRBV6-5; 8 bases are a match to TRBD2. CDR1 is MNHEY and CDR2 is SVGAGI in the germline V gene. This CDR3 contains 15 residues. V dropped 2 bases and J dropped 9; count of bases not matched to a gene: 9. As DNA, the CDR3 is TGTGCCAGCAGTTACGGAACCGGGACTAGGGGTGAGCAGTTCTTC. It is translated as CASSYGTGTRGEQFF.

This rearrangement joins TRBV10-2 to TRBJ2-5; D is perhaps TRBD2 (5 bases). The CDR3 consists of 14 residues. V was trimmed by 6 bases and J by 4 bases, leaving 15 bases between them. CDR1 is WSHSY and CDR2 is SAAADI in the germline V gene. The CDR3 coding sequence is TGCGCCAGCAGAGGTTCCTCCGCGGGAGAGACCCAGTACTTC. This gives the protein CASRGSSAGETQYF.

The V call is TRBV18, the J call TRBJ2-7; 11 positions match TRBD2. This CDR3 spans 15 amino acids. V dropped 3 bases and J dropped 1; count of bases not matched to a gene: 2. CDR1 KGHSH and CDR2 LQKENI come from the germline V gene. The CDR3 DNA reads as TGTGCCAGCTCACCGCGGACTAGCGGGTCCTACGAGCAGTACTTC. The encoded protein is CASSPRTSGSYEQYF.